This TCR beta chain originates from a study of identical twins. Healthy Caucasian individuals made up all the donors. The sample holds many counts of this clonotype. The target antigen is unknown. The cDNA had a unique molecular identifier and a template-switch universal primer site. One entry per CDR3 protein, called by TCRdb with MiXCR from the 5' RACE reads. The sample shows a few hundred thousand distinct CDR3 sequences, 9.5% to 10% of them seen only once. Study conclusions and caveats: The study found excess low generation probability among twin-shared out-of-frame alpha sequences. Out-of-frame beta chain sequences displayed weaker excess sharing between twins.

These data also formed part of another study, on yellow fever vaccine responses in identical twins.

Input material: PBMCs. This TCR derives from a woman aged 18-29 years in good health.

The CDR3 protein is CASSPGQSTGELFF. CDR3 bases: TGCGCCAGCAGCCCGGGACAGAGCACCGGGGAGCTGTTTTTT. The rearrangement joins TRBV5-1 to TRBJ2-2; 7 positions agree with TRBD1. The V and J ends lost 4 bases and 4 bases, in that order; junction bases with no gene match: 4. Germline V gene sequence: CDR1 SGHRS, CDR2 YFSETQ. This CDR3 contains 14 residues.